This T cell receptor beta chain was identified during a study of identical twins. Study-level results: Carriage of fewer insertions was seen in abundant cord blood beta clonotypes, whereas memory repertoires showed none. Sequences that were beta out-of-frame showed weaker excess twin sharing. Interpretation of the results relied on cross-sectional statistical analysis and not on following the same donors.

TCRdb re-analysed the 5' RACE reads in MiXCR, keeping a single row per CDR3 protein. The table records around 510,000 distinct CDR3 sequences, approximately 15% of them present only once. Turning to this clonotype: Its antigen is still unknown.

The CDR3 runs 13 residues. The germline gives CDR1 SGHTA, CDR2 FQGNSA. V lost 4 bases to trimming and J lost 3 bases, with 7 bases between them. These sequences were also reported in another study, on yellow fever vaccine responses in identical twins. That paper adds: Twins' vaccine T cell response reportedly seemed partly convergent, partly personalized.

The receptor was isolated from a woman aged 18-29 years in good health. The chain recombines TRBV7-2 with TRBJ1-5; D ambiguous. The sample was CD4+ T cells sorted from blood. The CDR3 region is CASSYQYNQPQHF. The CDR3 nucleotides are TGTGCCAGCAGCTACCAGTACAATCAGCCCCAGCATTTT.